The source of this T cell receptor (beta chain) is a study of cytomegalovirus exposure and HLA in healthy donors. Study-level points and caveats: By a later analysis, the bulk of CMV-associated TCR beta chains appeared HLA-restricted.

About this clone: Its antigen is not known.

PCR primers comprised 60 Vbeta and 13 Jbeta primers. TCRdb's copy holds only in-frame clones and misses some; the assay was immunoSEQ multiplex PCR. The sample consists of over 150,000 clones, around 80% of them appearing once. The receptor was isolated from a woman in her forties or fifties in good health and CMV-seropositive. Sequenced sample: PBMCs.

The CDR3 loop reads CASSLFPGGTEAFF. The CDR3 region has the DNA TGTGCCAGCAGTTTATTCCCGGGGGGCACTGAAGCTTTCTTT. The rearrangement links TRBV27 to TRBJ1-1; TRBD1 is a possible D gene (5 bases). Germline loops: CDR1 MNHEY, CDR2 SMNVEV (reference sequence). Trimming removed 1 base from V and 4 bases from J, with 10 bases in between. This CDR3 has 14 residues.